This T cell receptor (beta chain) appears in the sequencing data of a study of prognosis after radiotherapy for stage I lung cancer. Study-level information: With a biologically effective dose of at least 100 Gy, radiotherapy took the form of SBRT split into 3 to 5 fractions.

Remarks on this clonotype: The CDR3 ends on some other residue instead of the conserved phenylalanine or tryptophan, so this is likely a read error.

Amplicons of TCR beta CDR3 were generated from genomic DNA by two-round multiplex PCR. Primers specific to each TRBV and TRBJ gene drove first-round PCR. It was universal primers that the second PCR round used. TCRdb reprocessed the multiplex PCR reads with MiXCR, giving one entry per CDR3 protein. The sample carries 9,500 to 14,000 distinct CDR3 sequences, roughly 32% recorded once. This sequence originates from a donor over 45 with non-small cell lung cancer. This specimen was PBMCs, taken before or after stereotactic body radiation therapy (not recorded which).

For the CDR3, the DNA is TGTGCCAGTAGTATTATCAGAGGAGGGGGGACTAATCAGCCCCAGCATGTT. Translating gives CASSIIRGGGTNQPQHV. This chain connects TRBV19 to TRBJ1-5; a possible D gene is TRBD1 (6 bases). There are 17 residues in the CDR3. Germline CDR1 and CDR2: LNHDA and SQIVND (reference sequence). V was trimmed by 3 bases and J by 4 bases, leaving 19 bases between them.